One and the same sample provided the 30 T cell receptor beta chains below, sequenced in a study of blood T cell repertoires in COVID-19. Generated by immunoSEQ multiplex PCR, the TCRdb table keeps only in-frame clones and is missing some. The sample comprises some 110,000 clones, roughly 80% of which are singletons, and roughly 29% rests with the top ten. The sequencing input was peripheral blood. These receptors came from a man aged 60-69 years with acute or convalescent COVID-19.

The chain uses TRBV11-3 and TRBJ1-2; D might be TRBD1 (6 bases). Per the germline V gene, CDR1 is SGHNT and CDR2 is YENEEA. This CDR3 spans 15 amino acids. Deletions cut 2 bases from V and 4 bases from J, with 14 bases between. CDR3 protein: CASSLSRGEIYGYTF. The CDR3 coding sequence is TGTGCCAGCAGCTTAAGCAGGGGAGAAATCTATGGCTACACCTTC. Full variable domain (rest looked up from reference TRBV11-3 and TRBJ1-2): EAGVVQSPRYKIIEKKQPVAFWCNPISGHNTLYWYLQNLGQGPELLIRYENEEAVDDSQLPKDRFSAERLKGVDSTLKIQPAELGDSAVYLCASSLSRGEIYGYTFGSGTRLTVV.

CDR3 in amino acids: CASSYSSAFGKPQHF. The DNA of the CDR3 is TGTGCCAGCAGTTACTCGAGTGCCTTCGGTAAGCCCCAGCATTTT. V usage is TRBV6-6 and J usage is TRBJ1-5; D is uncertain. The CDR3 is made up of 15 amino acids. Germline lookup yields CDR1 MNHNY and CDR2 SVGAGI (reference sequence). With 0 bases removed from V and 8 bases from J, the gap between germline ends came to 14 bases.

The rearrangement links TRBV29-1 to TRBJ2-4; D not resolved. From germline, CDR1 is SQVTM and CDR2 ANQGSEA. V lost 2 bases and J lost 0, with 5 bases in between. The CDR3 is made up of 13 amino acids. DNA for the CDR3: TGCAGCGTTGAATCAGTAGCCAAAAACATTCAGTACTTC. It yields the protein CSVESVAKNIQYF.

This rearrangement joins TRBV6-2 or TRBV6-3 to TRBJ1-5; D ambiguous. V was cut by 2 bases and J by 7 bases, with 9 bases left in between. Germline V gene lookup returns CDR1 MNHEY and CDR2 SVGEGT. This CDR3 spans 13 amino acids. The CDR3 DNA is TGTGCCAGCAGTTACCCCCTGGGCCAGCCCCAGCATTTT. This encodes CASSYPLGQPQHF.

The chain combines TRBV10-3 with TRBJ2-1, with TRBD2 matching 10 bases. The trim removed 7 bases at V and 4 bases at J, leaving 7 bases unmatched. The CDR3 runs 15 residues. The germline V gene encodes CDR1 ENHRY and CDR2 SYGVKD. CDR3: CAINGAGGQYNEQFF. The CDR3 nucleotides are TGTGCCATCAATGGAGCGGGAGGGCAATACAATGAGCAGTTCTTC.

The chain couples TRBV7-2 to TRBJ2-1; tentatively, D is TRBD2 (6 bases). V dropped 4 bases and J dropped 4 bases, with 8 bases sitting between them. The germline gives CDR1 SGHTA, CDR2 FQGNSA. The CDR3 length is 13 residues. The CDR3 nucleotides read TGTGCCAGCAGCTCGGGACTTTACAATGAGCAGTTCTTC. Its protein product is CASSSGLYNEQFF.

The genes are TRBV12-5 and TRBJ2-2, with a possible D match to TRBD2 (5 bases). Germline CDR1 and CDR2: LGHNT and FRNRAP. Trimming cost V 5 bases and J 6 bases, with 13 bases left between them. This CDR3 is 14 amino acids long. CDR3 coding DNA: TGTGCTAGTGGTGTACGACTAAGCGCCGGGGAGCTGTTTTTT. Its protein is CASGVRLSAGELFF.

The gene calls are TRBV7-8 and TRBJ1-5, with a weak D call TRBD1 (6 bases). Per germline, CDR1 SGHVS and CDR2 FQNEAQ. The CDR3 is made up of 16 amino acids. V lost 2 bases and J 6 bases, leaving 17 bases between the germline ends. CDR3: CASSLKEGVIAQPQHF. DNA of the CDR3: TGTGCCAGCAGCTTAAAAGAGGGGGTCATCGCTCAGCCCCAGCATTTT.

The chain carries TRBV9 and TRBJ2-1, with TRBD2 identical over 11 bases. CDR3 length: 15 residues. The V segment lost 4 bases and the J segment 3 bases; nucleotides outside the gene matches: 3. Germline V lookup: CDR1 SGDLS, CDR2 YYNGEE. The CDR3 nucleotides read TGTGCCAGCAGCACCGGGACTAGCGGCTACAATGAGCAGTTCTTC. This codes for CASSTGTSGYNEQFF. Full variable domain (remainder filled in from reference TRBV9 and TRBJ2-1): DSGVTQTPKHLITATGQRVTLRCSPRSGDLSVYWYQQSLDQGLQFLIQYYNGEERAKGNILERFSAQQFPDLHSELNLSSLELGDSALYFCASSTGTSGYNEQFFGPGTRLTVL.

V usage is TRBV13 and J usage is TRBJ2-6, with 8 nucleotides matching TRBD1. CDR3 length: 17 residues. Germline lookup yields CDR1 PRHDT and CDR2 FYEKMQ (reference sequence). The V and J ends lost 5 bases and 0 bases, in that order; junction bases with no gene match: 6. The CDR3 loop reads CASSPGGHSSGANVLTF. In DNA form, the CDR3 reads TGTGCCAGCAGCCCAGGGGGCCATAGCTCTGGGGCCAACGTCCTGACTTTC.

The chain joins TRBV6-5 to TRBJ2-1; 7 nucleotides agree with TRBD1. CDR1 MNHEY and CDR2 SVGAGI come from the germline V gene. Trimming took 8 bases from V and 7 from J; bases not matched to a gene: 5. The CDR3 runs to 12 residues. In nucleotides, the CDR3 is TGTGCCAGCTCAGACAGGGCTAATGAGCAGTTCTTC. Translation gives CASSDRANEQFF.

Here the CDR3 DNA reads TGCGCCAGCAGCCTAGGCGGGCCATCGGACACCATATATTTT. Translation gives CASSLGGPSDTIYF. V and J are TRBV5-1 and TRBJ1-3; the D is unclear. The CDR3 has 14 amino acids. Trimming cost V 4 bases and J 8 bases, with 16 bases left between them. Germline values: CDR1 SGHRS, CDR2 YFSETQ.

This clone has just one count. The chain couples TRBV5-1 to TRBJ2-7; D may be TRBD1 (6 bases). V shed 2 bases and J shed 3 bases, with 15 bases lying between them. Germline assignment: CDR1 SGHRS and CDR2 YFSETQ. The CDR3 spans 15 residues. CDR3 DNA sequence: TGCGCCAGCAGCTTCCCGCCCCTAGGGGGCTACGAGCAGTACTTC. Translated, it gives CASSFPPLGGYEQYF.

V gene TRBV7-9 combines with J gene TRBJ2-1, with TRBD2 identical over 7 bases. V shed 5 bases and J 8 bases; nucleotides not matched to a gene: 9. CDR1 and CDR2 (germline): SEHNR, FQNEAQ (reference sequence). CDR3 length: 14 residues. The CDR3 spells CASSIQREGYEQFF. For the CDR3, the DNA is TGTGCCAGCAGCATCCAGCGGGAAGGGTATGAGCAGTTCTTC.

This rearrangement joins TRBV28 to TRBJ1-3; TRBD1 aligns across 7 bases. Germline loops: CDR1 MDHEN, CDR2 SYDVKM. This CDR3 has 16 residues. The J segment lost 1 base and the V segment lost 8 bases, leaving 11 bases of the junction unmatched. The CDR3, as DNA: TGTGCCAGCCCCAGGACAGGCCGCCGTTCTGGAAACACCATATATTTT. It translates to CASPRTGRRSGNTIYF.

The rearrangement joins TRBV18 to TRBJ1-1; D call uncertain. The germline gives CDR1 KGHSH, CDR2 LQKENI. The CDR3 extends over 11 amino acids. V lost 6 bases to trimming and J lost 3 bases, with 5 bases between them. CDR3 nucleotides: TGTGCCAGCTCGAGAGACACTGAAGCTTTCTTT. Its translation: CASSRDTEAFF. The variable domain in full, with the rest retrieved from reference TRBV18 and TRBJ1-1, is NAGVMQNPRHLVRRRGQEARLRCSPMKGHSHVYWYRQLPEEGLKFMVYLQKENIIDESGMPKERFSAEFPKEGPSILRIQQVVRGDSAAYFCASSRDTEAFFGQGTRLTVV.

This clone was recorded once. This chain joins TRBV28 and TRBJ2-3; TRBD2 matches 10 bases. This CDR3 is built from 15 residues. The V segment lost 5 bases and the J segment 0 bases; nucleotides outside the gene matches: 2. Germline CDR1 reads MDHEN; CDR2 reads SYDVKM. The DNA of the CDR3 is TGTGCCAGCAGTCGGACTAGCGGCAGCACAGATACGCAGTATTTT. This codes for CASSRTSGSTDTQYF.

The chain carries TRBV7-8 and TRBJ2-7; 7 bases are shared with TRBD2. The CDR3 length is 13 residues. The ends lost 2 bases at V and 7 bases at J; junction bases unmatched: 5. Germline lookup yields CDR1 SGHVS and CDR2 FQNEAQ. CDR3 protein: CASSLLGGREQYV. The CDR3 DNA is TGTGCCAGCAGCTTATTGGGCGGGAGAGAGCAGTACGTC.

This chain uses TRBV19 with TRBJ1-3; 7 nucleotides line up with TRBD1. V dropped 5 bases and J dropped 0; count of bases not matched to a gene: 4. The CDR3 has 15 residues. Germline CDR1 LNHDA, CDR2 SQIVND (reference sequence). The CDR3 bases are TGTGCCAGTAGTTACAGGGGTGACTCTGGAAACACCATATATTTT. Translation: CASSYRGDSGNTIYF.

V is TRBV19 and J is TRBJ2-1; 11 bases line up with TRBD2. Germline loops: CDR1 LNHDA, CDR2 SQIVND (reference sequence). The CDR3 runs 18 residues. With 0 bases clipped from V and 7 bases from J, the junction kept 11 bases outside the gene matches. CDR3 coding DNA: TGTGCCAGTAGTATAGATCTGGGTAGCGGGAGGGCAGGAAATGAGCAGTTCTTC. Residues: CASSIDLGSGRAGNEQFF. The full variable domain, with the rest looked up from reference TRBV19 and TRBJ2-1, is DGGITQSPKYLFRKEGQNVTLSCEQNLNHDAMYWYRQDPGQGLRLIYYSQIVNDFQKGDIAEGYSVSREKKESFPLTVTSAQKNPTAFYLCASSIDLGSGRAGNEQFFGPGTRLTVL.

The genes are TRBV24-1 and TRBJ2-6; 7 nucleotides line up with TRBD2. Germline lookup yields CDR1 KGHDR and CDR2 SFDVKD. V shed 4 bases and J 0 bases; nucleotides not matched to a gene: 17. The CDR3 has 21 amino acids. Here the CDR3 DNA reads TGTGCCACCAGTGACGACAGTAGGGACTACCGAGACACCTCTGGGGCCAACGTCCTGACTTTC. Translated, it gives CATSDDSRDYRDTSGANVLTF.

In DNA form, the CDR3 reads TGTGCCAGCAGCTTTAGGGTTAGCGGGAGCGGTTCCTACAATGAGCAGTTCTTC. Its protein product is CASSFRVSGSGSYNEQFF. The rearrangement joins TRBV5-5 to TRBJ2-1; TRBD2 aligns across 9 bases. The CDR3 runs 18 residues. The germline gives CDR1 SGHKS, CDR2 YYEKEE (reference sequence). Germline trimming cut 2 bases from V and 1 base from J; bases unmatched to any gene: 10.

The genes are TRBV28 and TRBJ1-4; possibly TRBD1 for D (6 bases). The CDR3 is 15 amino acids. The V and J ends lost 5 bases and 5 bases respectively, with 15 bases between them. Germline V gene lookup returns CDR1 MDHEN and CDR2 SYDVKM. The CDR3 sequence: CASSDGTLGNEKLFF. In DNA, the CDR3 is TGTGCCAGCAGTGACGGGACACTGGGAAATGAAAAACTGTTTTTT.

The chain recombines TRBV12-3 or TRBV12-4 with TRBJ1-2; possibly TRBD1 for D (5 bases). The length of the CDR3 is 13 residues. The V end was cut by 3 bases, the J end by 5 bases, with 10 bases between. This CDR3 reads CASSLGGGYGYTF. The CDR3 DNA follows: TGTGCCAGCAGTTTGGGGGGAGGGTATGGCTACACCTTC.

The chain links TRBV5-1 to TRBJ2-7, with unresolved D. CDR3 length: 14 amino acids. The germline V gene has CDR1 SGHRS and CDR2 YFSETQ. Trimming shortened V by 0 bases and J by 3 bases, and 10 bases separated the two germline ends. CDR3 sequence (DNA): TGCGCCAGCAGCTTGGCCATATTGAGCTACGAGCAGTACTTC. This translates into CASSLAILSYEQYF.

The chain carries TRBV5-4 and TRBJ2-1; 13 bases align to TRBD2. The CDR3 covers 19 residues. The germline CDR1 and CDR2 sequences are SGHNT and YYREEE (reference sequence). V was pared by 4 bases and J by 10 bases, with 20 bases of the junction left unmatched. The CDR3 reads CASSRSPGTSGTLKKEQFF. DNA of the CDR3: TGTGCCAGCAGCAGAAGTCCCGGGACTAGCGGGACCCTAAAAAAAGAGCAGTTCTTC.

V gene TRBV6-6 combines with J gene TRBJ1-5; 7 bases agree with TRBD1. CDR3 length equals 13 residues. CDR1 is MNHNY, CDR2 SVGAGI, per germline (reference sequence). V trimming: 7 bases; J trimming: 7 bases; junction bases outside the gene matches: 7. CDR3 sequence reads: CASTDRAGQPQHF. As DNA, the CDR3 is TGTGCCAGCACAGACAGGGCAGGCCAGCCCCAGCATTTT.

This clone was recorded a few times. The chain links TRBV27 to TRBJ1-2, with 8 nucleotides matching TRBD1. Germline trimming cut 2 bases from V and 0 bases from J; bases unmatched to any gene: 11. Germline V gene lookup returns CDR1 MNHEY and CDR2 SMNVEV (reference sequence). The CDR3 loop spans 18 amino acids. Here the CDR3 reads CASSLRGWTGLANYGYTF. In DNA, the CDR3 is TGTGCCAGCAGTTTAAGGGGCTGGACAGGGTTAGCTAACTATGGCTACACCTTC.

The chain is built from TRBV6-5 and TRBJ1-2, with D uncertain. V shed 2 bases and J shed 1 base, with 8 bases lying between them. The CDR3 loop spans 14 amino acids. Germline CDR1 is MNHEY and CDR2 is SVGAGI. The CDR3 DNA reads TGTGCCAGCAGTTACGCCAGAGGTAACTATGGCTACACCTTC. Its protein is CASSYARGNYGYTF.

A note on this clone: The sample contains more than one DNA sequence encoding this CDR3. This chain uses TRBV9 with TRBJ2-1; D remains ambiguous. The CDR3 runs to 15 residues. The germline CDR1 and CDR2 sequences are SGDLS and YYNGEE. The V and J ends lost 4 bases and 0 bases respectively, with 11 bases between them. The CDR3 DNA is TGTGCCAGCAGCACGTCAGGAAGCTCCTACAATGAGCAGTTCTTC. It encodes CASSTSGSSYNEQFF.